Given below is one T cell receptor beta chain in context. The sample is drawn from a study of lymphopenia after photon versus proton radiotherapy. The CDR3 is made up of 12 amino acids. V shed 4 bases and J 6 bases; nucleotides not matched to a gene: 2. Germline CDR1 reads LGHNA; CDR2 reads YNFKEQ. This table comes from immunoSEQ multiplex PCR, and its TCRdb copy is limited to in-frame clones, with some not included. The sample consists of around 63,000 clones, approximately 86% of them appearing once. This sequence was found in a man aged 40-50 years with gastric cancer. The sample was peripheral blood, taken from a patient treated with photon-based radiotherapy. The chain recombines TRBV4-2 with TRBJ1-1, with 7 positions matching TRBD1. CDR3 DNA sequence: TGTGCCAGCAGCCCTGGGACAGCTGAAGCTTTCTTT. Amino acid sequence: CASSPGTAEAFF.